This T cell receptor beta chain was sequenced for a study of T cell repertoires in cytomegalovirus infection. Study-wide findings and caveats: Clonotype analysis showed dominance of the ex vivo response by HLA-C-restricted CMV-specific TCR beta clonotypes.

To note about this clonotype: What it binds is not known.

TCRdb re-called the reads with MiXCR, one entry per CDR3 protein. The sample lists 700,000 to 850,000 distinct CDR3 sequences; 32% were seen once. This clonotype was sampled from a human donor in good health (CMV status not recorded). Some clones in this sample may be carry-over from other donors' samples. This specimen consisted of cultured CD8+ T cells from PBMCs, obtained from culture after CMV antigen stimulation.

The CDR3 sequence: CASSETSGNEQFF. Here the CDR3 DNA reads TGTGCCAGCAGTGAGACTAGCGGCAATGAGCAGTTCTTC. This chain joins TRBV6-2 or TRBV6-3 and TRBJ2-1; 9 positions agree with TRBD2. The germline V gene has CDR1 MNHEY and CDR2 SVGEGT. J lost 6 bases, V lost 5 bases, and 2 bases had no gene match. The CDR3 sequence is 13 residues long.